This passage covers 5 T cell receptor beta chains from one sample sequenced in a study of T cells in localized non-small cell lung cancer. Produced via immunoSEQ multiplex PCR; TCRdb's table is partial and in-frame only. The profile shows roughly 70,000 clones, 86% of them singletons. Sequencing was performed on peripheral blood, taken before any cancer treatment. These receptors all come from a male donor at least 60 years old with stage III squamous cell lung carcinoma.

This sequence joins TRBV25-1 and TRBJ1-2; 9 bases fit TRBD1. Trimming removed 8 bases from V and 0 bases from J; junction bases left unmatched: 4. CDR1 is MGHDK and CDR2 is SYGVNS in the germline V gene. The CDR3 has 14 residues. The CDR3 is CASSDRGTNYGYTF. CDR3 coding DNA: TGTGCCAGCTCGGACAGGGGCACTAACTATGGCTACACCTTC.

The CDR3 DNA follows: TGCGCCAGCAGCCTACCGGGACTAGCGGACAATGAGCAGTTCTTC. Residues: CASSLPGLADNEQFF. This chain links TRBV5-1 with TRBJ2-1; TRBD2 matches 11 bases. Trimming cost V 4 bases and J 5 bases; bases outside gene matches: 5. From germline, CDR1 is SGHRS and CDR2 YFSETQ. The CDR3 consists of 15 residues.

CDR3 bases: TGTGCCAGCTCATCCGGGACACTCCCCACAGATACGCAGTATTTT. Translation: CASSSGTLPTDTQYF. The chain couples TRBV18 to TRBJ2-3; possible D gene TRBD1, 6 bases. Germline lookup yields CDR1 KGHSH and CDR2 LQKENI. V was shortened by 5 bases and J by 2 bases, with 14 bases between the two germline ends. The CDR3 spans 15 residues.

This chain connects TRBV19 to TRBJ2-2, with D hard to call. This CDR3 has 14 residues. V dropped 4 bases and J dropped 2 bases, with 8 bases sitting between them. The germline V gene encodes CDR1 LNHDA and CDR2 SQIVND (reference sequence). The CDR3 DNA reads as TGTGCCAGTAGTACAGGACGCAACACCGGGGAGCTGTTTTTT. Its protein product is CASSTGRNTGELFF.

This chain uses TRBV7-9 with TRBJ1-2; D uncertain. The CDR3 covers 11 residues. V was pared by 4 bases and J by 8 bases, with 8 bases between. The V gene's germline CDR1 is SEHNR and CDR2 FQNEAQ (reference sequence). The CDR3 region is CASSSDGGYTF. The CDR3 nucleotides are TGTGCCAGCAGCTCAGATGGGGGCTACACCTTC.